The rows below give T cell receptor beta chains drawn from one sample of a study of cytomegalovirus exposure and HLA in healthy donors. Repertoires were generated with immunoSEQ multiplex PCR, while TCRdb's copy carries only in-frame clones and drops some. The sample has more than 110,000 clones; roughly 79% are singletons. The sequencing sample was made of PBMCs. Receptors originate from a man aged 30 to 39 in good health and CMV-seropositive. Each CDR3 is given with its conserved first and last residue. Each record gives: J gene, clone size, D gene, V gene, CDR3 protein, CDR3 DNA. D genes are given only for firm matches. Expanded clones get a size class; other rows say once, few or many, or leave the size out.

>TRBJ1-1|.|.|TRBV25-1
CASSENGGTEAFF
TGTGCCAGCAGTGAGAATGGAGGTACTGAAGCTTTCTTT
>TRBJ2-7|.|TRBD1|TRBV6-1
CASSHRDRDSYEQYF
TGTGCCAGCAGTCATCGGGACAGGGATTCCTACGAGCAGTACTTC
>TRBJ1-5|.|.|TRBV28
CASRPGFNSNQPQHF
TGTGCCAGCAGACCAGGATTCAATAGCAATCAGCCCCAGCATTTT
>TRBJ2-4|.|.|TRBV15
CATSRDTGTSQGNIQYF
TGTGCCACCAGCAGAGATACGGGAACTAGCCAGGGAAACATTCAGTACTTC
>TRBJ2-5|.|.|TRBV28
CASSLRQPRLQETQYF
TGTGCCAGCAGTCTCCGACAGCCTCGGCTACAAGAGACCCAGTACTTC
>TRBJ2-5|few|.|TRBV7-8
CASHLGGSGQETQYF
TGTGCCAGCCACTTGGGGGGATCGGGGCAAGAGACCCAGTACTTC
>TRBJ2-7|once|.|TRBV19
CASSIAGSSYEQYF
TGTGCCAGTAGTATAGCAGGAAGCTCCTACGAGCAGTACTTC
>TRBJ1-4|.|.|TRBV5-6
CASSGPQGGNEKLFF
TGTGCCAGCAGCGGACCACAGGGAGGGAATGAAAAACTGTTTTTT
>TRBJ1-2|.|.|TRBV19
CASRKIDRDYYGYTF
TGTGCCAGTAGGAAAATCGACAGAGACTACTATGGCTACACCTTC
>TRBJ2-7|.|TRBD2|TRBV28
CASHPFYWRENDYEQYF
TGTGCCAGTCACCCCTTTTACTGGCGGGAGAACGACTACGAGCAGTACTTC
>TRBJ2-1|.|.|TRBV5-4
CASSPATAPSYNEQFF
TGTGCCAGCAGCCCGGCGACAGCCCCCTCCTACAATGAGCAGTTCTTC
>TRBJ2-7|.|TRBD2|TRBV10-1
CASSAHRGGEQYF
TGCGCCAGCAGTGCCCACCGGGGGGGCGAGCAGTACTTC
>TRBJ2-7|.|.|TRBV28
CASSFSGTLYEQYF
TGTGCCAGCAGTTTCTCCGGGACTCTCTACGAGCAGTACTTC
>TRBJ1-5|.|TRBD1|TRBV7-6
CASSLGTGVQPQHF
TGTGCCAGCAGCTTAGGGACAGGGGTCCAGCCCCAGCATTTT
>TRBJ1-2|.|TRBD1|TRBV2
CASSETGQLGGYTF
TGTGCCAGCAGTGAAACGGGACAGCTGGGCGGCTACACCTTC
>TRBJ1-1|.|TRBD1|TRBV5-5
CASSFGRGPEGEAFF
TGTGCCAGCAGCTTTGGCAGGGGGCCGGAGGGGGAAGCTTTCTTT
>TRBJ2-2|.|.|TRBV6-5
CASSYRTGIGAGELFF
TGTGCCAGCAGTTACCGCACAGGGATAGGGGCCGGGGAGCTGTTTTTT
>TRBJ2-3|.|.|TRBV5-4
CASSFWSGSTDTQYF
TGTGCCAGCAGCTTTTGGAGCGGGAGCACAGATACGCAGTATTTT
>TRBJ1-1|.|TRBD1|TRBV28
CASIPKNRGKTEAFF
TGTGCCAGCATTCCCAAGAACAGGGGGAAGACTGAAGCTTTCTTT
>TRBJ2-1|.|TRBD2|TRBV5-1
CASSLIAGGYNEQFF
TGCGCCAGCAGCCTGATAGCGGGGGGATACAATGAGCAGTTCTTC
>TRBJ2-5|.|.|TRBV5-8
CASSLGGAAGIPIETQYF
TGTGCCAGCAGCTTGGGAGGCGCGGCAGGGATTCCTATAGAGACCCAGTACTTC
>TRBJ2-3|once|TRBD2|TRBV19
CASSTGRLTDTQYF
TGTGCCAGTAGTACCGGGAGGCTCACAGATACGCAGTATTTT